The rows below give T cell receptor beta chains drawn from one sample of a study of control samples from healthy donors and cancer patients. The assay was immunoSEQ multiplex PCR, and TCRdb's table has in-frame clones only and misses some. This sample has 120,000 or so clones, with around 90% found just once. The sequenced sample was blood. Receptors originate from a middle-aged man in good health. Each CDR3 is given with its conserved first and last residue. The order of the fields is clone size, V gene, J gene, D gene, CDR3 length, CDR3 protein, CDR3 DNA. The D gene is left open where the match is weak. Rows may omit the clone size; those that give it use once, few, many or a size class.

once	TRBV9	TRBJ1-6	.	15	CASSENQGIGSPLHF	TGTGCCAGCAGCGAGAATCAGGGTATTGGGTCACCCCTCCACTTT
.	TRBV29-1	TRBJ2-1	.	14	CSSKVTGTYNEQFF	TGCAGCTCGAAGGTCACAGGGACTTACAATGAGCAGTTCTTC
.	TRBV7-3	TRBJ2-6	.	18	CASSLRPPESSGANVLTF	TGTGCCAGCAGCTTAAGGCCGCCGGAAAGCTCTGGGGCCAACGTCCTGACTTTC
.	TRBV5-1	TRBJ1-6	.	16	CASSFFAGTRTSPLHF	TGCGCCAGCAGCTTTTTCGCCGGGACTAGGACCTCACCCCTCCACTTT
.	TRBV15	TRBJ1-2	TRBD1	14	CATSRIQGTYGYTF	TGTGCCACCAGCAGAATACAGGGGACCTATGGCTACACCTTC
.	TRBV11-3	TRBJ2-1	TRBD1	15	CASSLMGQGVHEQFF	TGTGCCAGCAGCTTGATGGGACAGGGGGTCCATGAGCAGTTCTTC
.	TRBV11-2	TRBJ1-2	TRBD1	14	CASSRGDSNYGYTF	TGTGCCAGCAGCAGGGGGGACAGTAACTATGGCTACACCTTC
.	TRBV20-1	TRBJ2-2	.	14	CSASRDFDTGELFF	TGCAGTGCCAGTCGGGACTTTGACACCGGGGAGCTGTTTTTT
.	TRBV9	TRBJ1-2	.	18	CASSVEINSGPPLPGYTF	TGTGCCAGCAGCGTAGAAATTAATAGTGGGCCTCCCCTCCCTGGCTACACCTTC
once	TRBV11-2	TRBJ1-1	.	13	CASSLKQNTEAFF	TGTGCCAGCAGCTTAAAACAGAACACTGAAGCTTTCTTT
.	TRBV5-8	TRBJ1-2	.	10	CASSLNGYTF	TGTGCCAGCAGCTTAAATGGCTACACCTTC
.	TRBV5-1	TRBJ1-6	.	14	CASSLEPLRTPLHF	TGCGCCAGCAGCTTGGAGCCGCTGCGGACACCCCTCCACTTT
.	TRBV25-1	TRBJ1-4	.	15	CASSRRRQGIEKLFF	TGTGCCAGCAGTAGAAGAAGGCAGGGGATAGAAAAACTGTTTTTT
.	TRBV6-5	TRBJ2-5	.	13	CASSHFRDGSQYF	TGTGCCAGCAGTCACTTCCGGGACGGTTCCCAGTACTTC
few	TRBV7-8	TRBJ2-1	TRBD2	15	CASSLPGRGGPGQFF	TGTGCCAGCAGCTTACCCGGGCGGGGGGGGCCTGGTCAGTTCTTC
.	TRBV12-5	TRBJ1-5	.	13	CASGSDPVQPQHF	TGTGCTAGTGGTTCGGACCCAGTTCAGCCCCAGCATTTT
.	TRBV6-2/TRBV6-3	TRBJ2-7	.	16	CASSPPWSFNVDEQYF	TGTGCCAGCAGTCCGCCGTGGTCGTTCAATGTCGACGAGCAGTACTTC
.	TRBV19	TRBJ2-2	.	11	CASKKTGELFF	TGTGCCAGCAAAAAAACCGGGGAGCTGTTTTTT
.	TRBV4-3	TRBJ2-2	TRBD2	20	CASSPIGVGARGGNTGELFF	TGCGCCAGCAGCCCAATCGGGGTCGGGGCGCGGGGGGGTAACACCGGGGAGCTGTTTTTT
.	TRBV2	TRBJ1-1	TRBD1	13	CASREQGALEAFF	TGTGCCAGCAGGGAACAGGGGGCGCTTGAAGCTTTCTTT
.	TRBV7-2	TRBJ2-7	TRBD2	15	CASSMGLARPYEQYF	TGTGCCAGCAGCATGGGACTAGCGAGACCCTACGAGCAGTACTTC
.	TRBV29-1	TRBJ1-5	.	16	CSVVEDYGGGNQPQHF	TGCAGCGTTGTTGAGGACTATGGGGGGGGCAATCAGCCCCAGCATTTT
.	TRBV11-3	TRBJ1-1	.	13	CASSLTGNTEAFF	TGTGCCAGCAGCTTGACAGGGAACACTGAAGCTTTCTTT
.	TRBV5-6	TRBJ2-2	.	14	CASSPGPYTGELFF	TGTGCCAGCAGCCCGGGACCCTACACCGGGGAGCTGTTTTTT
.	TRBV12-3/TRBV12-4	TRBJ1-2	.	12	CASRSGHYGYTF	TGTGCCAGCAGGTCCGGACACTATGGCTACACCTTC
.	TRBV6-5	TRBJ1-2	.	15	CASRGASWVAQGYTF	TGTGCCAGCAGGGGAGCGTCGTGGGTCGCTCAAGGCTACACCTTC
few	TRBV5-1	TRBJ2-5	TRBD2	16	CASTLREAGVWETQYF	TGCGCCAGCACCCTGCGGGAGGCGGGGGTCTGGGAGACCCAGTACTTC
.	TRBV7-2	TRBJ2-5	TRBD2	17	CASSLVGGMVTSETQYF	TGTGCCAGCAGCTTAGTCGGGGGGATGGTTACATCAGAGACCCAGTACTTC
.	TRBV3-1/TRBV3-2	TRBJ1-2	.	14	CASSSAYRASGYTF	TGTGCCAGCAGTTCGGCTTACAGGGCGAGTGGCTACACCTTC
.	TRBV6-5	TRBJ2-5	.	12	CANRQDQETQYF	TGTGCCAACCGACAGGACCAAGAGACCCAGTACTTC
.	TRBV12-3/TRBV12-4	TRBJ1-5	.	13	CASFYYSNQPQHF	TGTGCCAGCTTTTATTATAGCAATCAGCCCCAGCATTTT
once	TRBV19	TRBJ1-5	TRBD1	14	CASSSDRGGQPQHF	TGTGCCAGTAGTAGTGACAGGGGAGGCCAGCCCCAGCATTTT
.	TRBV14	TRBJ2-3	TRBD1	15	CASSRDGTATDTQYF	TGTGCCAGCAGCCGCGACGGGACAGCCACAGATACGCAGTATTTT
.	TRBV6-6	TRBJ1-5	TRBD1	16	CASSYTRQGGNQPQHF	TGTGCCAGCAGTTACACCCGACAGGGGGGGAATCAGCCCCAGCATTTT
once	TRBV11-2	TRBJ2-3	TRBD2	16	CASSAHSGGATDTQYF	TGTGCCAGCAGCGCCCATAGCGGGGGGGCCACAGATACGCAGTATTTT
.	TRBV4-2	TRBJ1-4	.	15	CASNQADRTNEKLFF	TGTGCCAGCAACCAAGCGGACAGAACTAATGAAAAACTGTTTTTT
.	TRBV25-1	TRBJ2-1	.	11	CASSEWDEQFF	TGTGCCAGCAGTGAATGGGATGAGCAGTTCTTC
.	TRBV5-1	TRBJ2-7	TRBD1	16	CASSWSGTGIWNEQYF	TGCGCCAGCAGCTGGTCCGGGACAGGGATTTGGAACGAGCAGTACTTC
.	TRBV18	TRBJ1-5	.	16	CASSPRVYTDNQPQHF	TGTGCCAGCTCACCACGGGTTTACACAGACAATCAGCCCCAGCATTTT
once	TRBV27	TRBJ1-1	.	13	CASSFIFNTEAFF	TGTGCCAGCAGTTTTATCTTTAACACTGAAGCTTTCTTT
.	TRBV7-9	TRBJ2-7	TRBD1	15	CASSSPLGQFYEQYF	TGTGCCAGCAGCTCGCCCCTGGGACAGTTCTACGAGCAGTACTTC